This TCR beta chain appears in the sequencing data of a study of memory CD4+ T cells and cytomegalovirus serostatus (dated by TCRdb to between 2019 and 2020). Turning to the overall study: The cohort comprised around 35 healthy Belgian adults, 9 CMV seropositive and some 24 CMV seronegative. CD4+ memory TCRbeta repertoires of a Belgian cohort with known cytomegalovirus serostatus were sequenced in order to replicate a published TCR-based CMV serostatus classifier. What the study reported, not specific to this receptor: Of 164 previously reported CMV-associated TCRbeta sequences, approximately 70 appeared in the CD4+ memory repertoires, each in one to five individuals. Unlike the original study, which covered naive and memory CD4+ and CD8+ populations, the Belgian study sequenced only CD4+CD45RO+ memory cells. CMV serostatus prediction reached a median bootstrapped AUC of roughly 0.96 with the original framework and 0.75 to 0.92 with a US-trained random forest. On the Belgian cohort, the classifier built on the original framework reached a median bootstrapped AUC of nearly 0.96, with a 95% CI of 0.76-1.00. The results were read as suggesting that the CMV-associated TCR signature is, for the most part, present in the CD4+ memory repertoire.

Genomic DNA was extracted from sorted cells with the Quick-DNA Microprep Kit. Amplification of TCRbeta DNA was done with the immunoSEQ hsTCRbeta kit, following the protocol from the manufacturer. TCRbeta libraries were sequenced on an Illumina MiSeq instrument. On the authors' methods: Following removal of out-of-frame sequences, more than 2,000,000 distinct TCRbeta sequences were retained, with an average of about 70,000 per individual. Each individual was scored by the count of fewer than 200 previously reported CMV-associated TCRbeta sequences and the total productive distinct TCRbeta count. A beta-binomial model was reimplemented in Python, and scikit-learn random forests with default parameters were trained on US cohort data. Classifier performance on the Belgian cohort was summarized as median AUC with percentile confidence intervals over 10,000 bootstrap iterations. TCRdb re-hosts the immuneACCESS table, in-frame sequences only. Its copies lack some clones; in the studies checked, an unresolved V gene accounts for under half of them, and the cause for the rest is not known. That table furnishes V, J and clone size, whereas the DNA furnished D and trimming. The sample has 35,000 to 50,000 clones on record, approximately 80% of them singletons. The ten largest make up around 0.5% of the sample.

A FACSAria II was used to sort memory CD4+ T cells, defined as single viable CD3+CD4+CD8-CD45RO+ cells. To determine CMV serostatus, a Roche Elecsys assay was used that detects serum IgG against CMV pp150, pp28, p38 and p52. After thawing, total CD4+ T cells were enriched by positive selection with CD4 magnetic microbeads. The samples came from a separate study whose specific focus was interrogating the CD4+ T cell memory repertoire. Peripheral blood mononuclear cells were isolated and cryopreserved according to standard operating procedures, and serum was kept at -80 degrees C. CD3-PerCP (BW264/56), CD4-APC (RPA-T4), CD45RO-PE (UCHT1) and CD8-Pacific Orange (3B5) antibodies were used for staining, and non-viable cells were excluded with Sytox blue. On this clone: It has no known antigen specificity. The sample holds no much larger clone one base away, and base qualities are not on file.

Via the germline V gene (reference sequence), CDR1 is SEHNR and CDR2 FQNEAQ. The CDR3 goes from the cysteine to the phenylalanine over 12 residues. The read is trimmed to its CDR3 DNA, 36 bases read in frame from base 1. The junction shows trimming of 6 bases on V and 5 bases on J, plus 10 bases between the germline ends. What was sequenced was memory CD4+ T cells from blood. This TCR was sampled from an adult in good health and CMV-seronegative. The rearrangement combines TRBV7-9 with TRBJ2-5, with no reliable assignment of the D segment. The nucleotide sequence is given as TGTGCCAGCAGAGGACGTGGGGAGACCCAGTACTTC. This translates into CASRGRGETQYF.